This T cell receptor beta chain was captured by sequencing in a study of cytomegalovirus exposure and HLA in healthy donors. A word on this clone: Its antigen is not identified.

Findings of the study overall: Among TCR beta chains, those listed as cytomegalovirus-associated numbered about 160.

The PCR ran on 60 Vbeta and 13 Jbeta primers. Only in-frame clones appear in the TCRdb table, and some are missing; sequencing was by immunoSEQ multiplex PCR. The sample holds under 200,000 clones, 80% to 85% seen once. The germline gives CDR1 MGHDK, CDR2 SYGVNS. The J segment lost 9 bases and the V segment lost 1 base, leaving 10 bases of the junction unmatched. The CDR3 spans 15 residues. This clonotype was sampled from a boy younger than 10 in good health and CMV-seronegative. The sample consisted of PBMCs. The chain carries TRBV25-1 and TRBJ2-7; 9 bases map to TRBD1. The CDR3 region has the DNA TGTGCCAGCAGTGAATTGCGCAAGGGACAGGGACTGCAGTACTTC. Translating it yields CASSELRKGQGLQYF.